This is a list of T cell receptor beta chains from one sample in a study of shared clonotypes between healthy human individuals. Method: immunoSEQ multiplex PCR; TCRdb's copy keeps in-frame clones and lacks some. The table lists under 1,100,000 clones, about 77% of them singletons. Sample: memory CD4+ T cells sorted from blood. These receptors were taken from a man aged 18 to 29 in good health. The CDR3 runs from the conserved cysteine through the conserved F or W. The order of the fields is D gene, J gene, V gene, clone size, CDR3 DNA, CDR3 protein. The D gene is left open where the match is weak. Some rows mark clone size as missing; the rest say once, few, many or name a class of expanded clone.

>TRBD1|TRBJ2-7|TRBV6-6|.
TGTGCCAGCAATAGGCAGGGGGCTTCCTACGAGCAGTACTTC
CASNRQGASYEQYF
>.|TRBJ2-3|TRBV2|once
TGTGCCACTACTACGACAGGCTACTCAGCAGATACGCAGTATTTT
CATTTTGYSADTQYF
>TRBD1|TRBJ1-6|TRBV5-5|.
TGTGCCAGCAGCTTAGATCGGGCAGGGGGCACTTCACCCCTCCACTTT
CASSLDRAGGTSPLHF
>.|TRBJ1-5|TRBV5-1|.
TGCGCCAGCAGCCCAGGGTTAGATCAGCCCCAGCATTTT
CASSPGLDQPQHF
>.|TRBJ2-7|TRBV19|.
TGTGCCAGTAGACGGACAGTTAGCTCCTACGAGCAGTACTTC
CASRRTVSSYEQYF
>TRBD1|TRBJ1-6|TRBV5-4|.
TGTGCCAGCAGCTCAGGGACAGCCATTAATTCACCCCTCCACTTT
CASSSGTAINSPLHF
>TRBD1|TRBJ1-6|TRBV5-6|.
TGTGCCAGCAGCCTGGAGGGGACAGACTATTCACCCCTCCACTTT
CASSLEGTDYSPLHF
>TRBD1|TRBJ2-1|TRBV12-5|few
TGTGCTAGTGGCCCGGGACAGGTTGGTGAGCAGTTCTTC
CASGPGQVGEQFF
>TRBD1|TRBJ1-3|TRBV2|.
TGTGCCAGCAGTGTGGGGTGGGGACAGAGCTCTGGAAACACCATATATTTT
CASSVGWGQSSGNTIYF
>TRBD1|TRBJ1-4|TRBV5-1|.
TGCGCCAGCAGCTTAACCCAAGGGGGCGAAAAACTGTTTTTT
CASSLTQGGEKLFF
>TRBD1|TRBJ1-1|TRBV6-1|many
TGTGCCAGCAGTGACGGACAGGGTTGGAACACTGAAGCTTTCTTT
CASSDGQGWNTEAFF
>.|TRBJ1-2|TRBV6-1|.
TGTGCCACCTCCCCGGGACTTTCAGGCGGCTACACCTTC
CATSPGLSGGYTF
>TRBD2|TRBJ2-7|TRBV5-1|.
TGCGCCAGCAGCTGGGGACTAGCGGGAGTAGGCGAGCAGTACTTC
CASSWGLAGVGEQYF
>.|TRBJ1-2|TRBV30|few
TGTGCCTCCCAAGGAAGGAACTATGGCTACACCTTC
CASQGRNYGYTF
>.|TRBJ2-7|TRBV18|.
TGTGCCAGCTCACCACGGGAGTCGTATAGCGAGCAGTACTTC
CASSPRESYSEQYF
>.|TRBJ1-5|TRBV30|few
TGTGCCTGGAGTGACCGGGATTCGTATAGCAATCAGCCCCAGCATTTT
CAWSDRDSYSNQPQHF
>.|TRBJ1-5|TRBV6-5|many
TGTGCCAGCAGACCTCCGGGTAGCAATCAGCCCCAGCATTTT
CASRPPGSNQPQHF
>.|TRBJ2-7|TRBV28|few
TGTGCCAGCAGCACCGGGACATCTCCTTACGAGCAGTACTTC
CASSTGTSPYEQYF
>.|TRBJ2-1|TRBV5-1|.
TGCGCCAGCAGCTTGAGTCGTGGAGGGGGGGTGACTGAGCAGTTCTTC
CASSLSRGGGVTEQFF
>TRBD2|TRBJ2-5|TRBV5-1|.
TGCGCCAGCAGGGTCGGAGCGGGAGGCGTCGGAGAGACCCAGTACTTC
CASRVGAGGVGETQYF
>.|TRBJ1-2|TRBV21-1|.
TGTGCCAGCAGCCTAACCGCCTTAGGGGGGCTCGACTATGGCTACACCTTC
CASSLTALGGLDYGYTF
>TRBD1|TRBJ2-5|TRBV4-1|.
TGCGCCAGCAGCCTACAGGGGAAAGAGACCCAGTACTTC
CASSLQGKETQYF
>.|TRBJ2-1|TRBV5-1|few
TGCGCCAGCAGCCCCACCCAGGGCAATGAGCAGTTCTTC
CASSPTQGNEQFF
>.|TRBJ1-1|TRBV19|.
TGTGCCAGTAGTATGGGAGGGGGAGGCACTGAAGCTTTCTTT
CASSMGGGGTEAFF
>.|TRBJ1-2|TRBV30|.
TGTGCCTGGAGTTTTCTTCGGGGGGGAGACTATGGCTACACCTTC
CAWSFLRGGDYGYTF